This TCR beta chain appears in the sequencing data of a study of blood T cell repertoires in COVID-19. The CDR3 is 14 residues long. CDR1 is SEHNR and CDR2 is FQNEAQ in the germline V gene (reference sequence). V lost 5 bases and J lost 5; bases outside the gene matches: 8. The protocol was immunoSEQ multiplex PCR, while the TCRdb copy is restricted to in-frame clones and leaves out a portion. The data show 62,000 or so clones, roughly 89% seen once. The sample consisted of peripheral blood. This TCR was recovered from a man between 50 and 59 years old with active COVID-19. The chain is built from TRBV7-9 and TRBJ2-5, with 7 bases identical to TRBD1. The CDR3, as DNA: TGTGCCAGCAGCACGGGACAGCCATGGGAGACCCAGTACTTC. Residues: CASSTGQPWETQYF.